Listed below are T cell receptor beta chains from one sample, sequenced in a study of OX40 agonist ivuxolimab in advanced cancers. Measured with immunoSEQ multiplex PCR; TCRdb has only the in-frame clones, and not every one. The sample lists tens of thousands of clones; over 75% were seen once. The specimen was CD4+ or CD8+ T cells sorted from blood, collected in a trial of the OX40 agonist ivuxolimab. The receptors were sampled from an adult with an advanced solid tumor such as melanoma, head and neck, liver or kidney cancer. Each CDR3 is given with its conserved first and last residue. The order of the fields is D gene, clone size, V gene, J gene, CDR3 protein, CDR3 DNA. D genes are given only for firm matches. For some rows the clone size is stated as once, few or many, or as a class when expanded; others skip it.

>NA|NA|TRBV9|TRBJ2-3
CASSANTDTQYF
TGTGCCAGCAGCGCCAACACAGATACGCAGTATTTT
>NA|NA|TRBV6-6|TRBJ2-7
CASSPAVDEQYF
TGTGCCAGCAGTCCCGCCGTCGACGAGCAGTACTTC
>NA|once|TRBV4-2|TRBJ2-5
CASSQDAKIETQYF
TGTGCCAGCAGCCAAGACGCGAAGATTGAGACCCAGTACTTC
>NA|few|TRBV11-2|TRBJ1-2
CASTIGGLYGYTF
TGTGCCAGCACCATTGGAGGACTCTATGGCTACACCTTC
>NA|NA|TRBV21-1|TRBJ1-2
CASSKYLKGRGYGYTF
TGTGCCAGCAGCAAATATTTAAAGGGCAGGGGTTATGGCTACACCTTC
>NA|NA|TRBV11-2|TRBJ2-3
CASGRTDTQYF
TGTGCCAGCGGACGAACAGATACGCAGTATTTT
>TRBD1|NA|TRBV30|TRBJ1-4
CAWSGTVNEKLFF
TGTGCCTGGAGCGGGACAGTTAATGAAAAACTGTTTTTT
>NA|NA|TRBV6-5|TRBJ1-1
CASSYRTSLMNTEAFF
TGTGCCAGCAGTTACAGGACCAGCCTCATGAACACTGAAGCTTTCTTT
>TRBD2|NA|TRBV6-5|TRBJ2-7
CASSLLADSSYEQYF
TGTGCCAGCAGTCTACTAGCGGACAGCTCCTACGAGCAGTACTTC
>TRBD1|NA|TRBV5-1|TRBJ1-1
CASSQGTGPEAFF
TGCGCCAGCAGCCAGGGGACAGGCCCTGAAGCTTTCTTT
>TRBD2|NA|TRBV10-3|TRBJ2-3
CAISSGTNTDTQYF
TGTGCCATCAGCTCCGGGACTAACACAGATACGCAGTATTTT
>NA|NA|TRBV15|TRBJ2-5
CATSRDLSSRETQYF
TGTGCCACCAGCAGAGATCTTTCGTCCCGGGAGACCCAGTACTTC
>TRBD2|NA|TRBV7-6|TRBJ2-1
CASSLERGSYNEQFF
TGTGCCAGCAGCTTAGAGCGGGGTTCCTACAATGAGCAGTTCTTC
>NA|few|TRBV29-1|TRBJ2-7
CSVRAGIYEQYF
TGCAGCGTCCGTGCGGGAATCTACGAGCAGTACTTC
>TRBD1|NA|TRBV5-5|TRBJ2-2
CASSFRGRNTGELFF
TGTGCCAGCAGCTTCAGGGGGCGAAACACCGGGGAGCTGTTTTTT
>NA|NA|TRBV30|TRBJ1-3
CAYNPGTGNTIYF
TGTGCCTACAACCCAGGGACTGGAAACACCATATATTTT
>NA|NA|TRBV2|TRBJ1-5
CASRAGADQPQHF
TGTGCCAGCAGGGCAGGGGCGGATCAGCCCCAGCATTTT
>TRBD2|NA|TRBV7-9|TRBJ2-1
CASSATGGGTYNEQFF
TGTGCCAGCAGCGCAACGGGGGGAGGTACCTACAATGAGCAGTTCTTC
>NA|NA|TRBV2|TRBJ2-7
CASSEMVIVTYEQYF
TGTGCCAGCAGTGAAATGGTGATAGTAACCTACGAGCAGTACTTC
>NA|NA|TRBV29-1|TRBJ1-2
CSVERETVPYGYTF
TGCAGCGTTGAACGCGAGACAGTGCCCTATGGCTACACCTTC
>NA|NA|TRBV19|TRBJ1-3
CATRGGGALSGNTIYF
TGTGCCACCCGGGGCGGGGGTGCACTCTCTGGAAACACCATATATTTT
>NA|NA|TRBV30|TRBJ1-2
CAWSNAALGNGYTF
TGTGCCTGGAGTAACGCAGCCCTGGGAAATGGCTACACCTTC
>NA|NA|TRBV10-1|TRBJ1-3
CASSGSSSGNTIYF
TGCGCCAGCAGTGGTTCCAGCTCTGGAAACACCATATATTTT
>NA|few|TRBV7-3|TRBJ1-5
CASSLTANQPQHF
TGTGCCAGCAGCTTAACAGCCAATCAGCCCCAGCATTTT
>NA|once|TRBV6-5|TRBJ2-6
CASRKSSGANVLTF
TGTGCCAGCAGGAAAAGCTCTGGGGCCAACGTCCTGACTTTC
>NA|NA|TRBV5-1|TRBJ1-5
CASSLVGGNQPQHF
TGCGCCAGCAGCTTGGTGGGAGGGAATCAGCCCCAGCATTTT
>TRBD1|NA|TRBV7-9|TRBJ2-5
CASSLAGQGRETQYF
TGTGCCAGCAGCTTAGCCGGACAGGGTAGGGAGACCCAGTACTTC
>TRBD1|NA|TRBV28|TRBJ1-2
CASRLTGQSYGYTF
TGTGCCAGCAGATTGACGGGACAGTCCTATGGCTACACCTTC
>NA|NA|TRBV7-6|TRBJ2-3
CASSLIMMGDSDTQYF
TGTGCCAGCAGCTTAATCATGATGGGGGACTCAGATACGCAGTATTTT